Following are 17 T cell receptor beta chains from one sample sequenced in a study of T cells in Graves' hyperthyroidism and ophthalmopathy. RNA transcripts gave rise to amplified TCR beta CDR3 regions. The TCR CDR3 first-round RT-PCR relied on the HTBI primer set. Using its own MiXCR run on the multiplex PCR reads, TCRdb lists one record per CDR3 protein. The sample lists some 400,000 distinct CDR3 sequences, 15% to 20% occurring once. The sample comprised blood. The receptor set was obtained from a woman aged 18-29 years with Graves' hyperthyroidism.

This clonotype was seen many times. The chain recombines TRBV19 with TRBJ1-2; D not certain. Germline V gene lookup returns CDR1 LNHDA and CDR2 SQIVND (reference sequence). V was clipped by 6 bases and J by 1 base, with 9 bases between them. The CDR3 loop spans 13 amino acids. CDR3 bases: TGTGCCAGTAGCACCGACCATAACTATGGCTACACCTTC. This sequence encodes CASSTDHNYGYTF. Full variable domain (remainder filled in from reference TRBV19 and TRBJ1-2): DGGITQSPKYLFRKEGQNVTLSCEQNLNHDAMYWYRQDPGQGLRLIYYSQIVNDFQKGDIAEGYSVSREKKESFPLTVTSAQKNPTAFYLCASSTDHNYGYTFGSGTRLTVV.

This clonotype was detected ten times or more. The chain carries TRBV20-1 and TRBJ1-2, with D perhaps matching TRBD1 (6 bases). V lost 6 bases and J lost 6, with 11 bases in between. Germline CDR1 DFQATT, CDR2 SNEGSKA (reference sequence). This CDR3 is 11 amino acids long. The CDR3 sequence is CSAAGGHGYTF. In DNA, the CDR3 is TGCAGTGCCGCCGGGGGCCATGGCTACACCTTC.

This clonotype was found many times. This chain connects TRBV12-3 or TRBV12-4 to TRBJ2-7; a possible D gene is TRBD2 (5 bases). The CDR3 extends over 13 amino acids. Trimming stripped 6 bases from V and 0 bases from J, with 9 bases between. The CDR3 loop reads CASSHTSSYEQYF. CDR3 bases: TGTGCCAGCAGCCACACTAGCTCCTACGAGCAGTACTTC.

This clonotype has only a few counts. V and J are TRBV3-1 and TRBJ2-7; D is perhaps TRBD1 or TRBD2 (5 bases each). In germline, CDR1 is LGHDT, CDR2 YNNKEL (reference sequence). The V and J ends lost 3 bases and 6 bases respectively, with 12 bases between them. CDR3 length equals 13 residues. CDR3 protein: CASSHEGHGEQYF. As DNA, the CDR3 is TGTGCCAGCAGCCATGAGGGGCATGGCGAGCAGTACTTC.

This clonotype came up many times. The CDR3 here is CASSVDWNTEAFF. For the CDR3, the DNA is TGTGCCAGCAGCGTAGACTGGAACACTGAAGCTTTCTTT. J is TRBJ1-1 and V is TRBV7-2; no clear D gene. The CDR3 extends over 13 amino acids. With 5 bases removed from V and 1 base from J, the gap between germline ends came to 8 bases. CDR1 and CDR2 from the germline V gene are SGHTA and FQGNSA.

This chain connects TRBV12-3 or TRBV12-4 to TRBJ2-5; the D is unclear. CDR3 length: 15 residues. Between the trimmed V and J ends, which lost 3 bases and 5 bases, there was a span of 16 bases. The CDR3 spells CASSLAKSAGETQYF. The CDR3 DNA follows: TGTGCCAGCAGTTTGGCCAAGTCAGCCGGCGAGACCCAGTACTTC.

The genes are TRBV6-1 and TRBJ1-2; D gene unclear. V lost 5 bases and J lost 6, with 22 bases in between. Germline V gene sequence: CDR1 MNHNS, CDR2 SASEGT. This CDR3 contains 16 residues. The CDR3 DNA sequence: TGTGCCAGCAGTCCCGCCGCGCGTAGCCGGGCCGATGGCTACACCTTC. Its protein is CASSPAARSRADGYTF.

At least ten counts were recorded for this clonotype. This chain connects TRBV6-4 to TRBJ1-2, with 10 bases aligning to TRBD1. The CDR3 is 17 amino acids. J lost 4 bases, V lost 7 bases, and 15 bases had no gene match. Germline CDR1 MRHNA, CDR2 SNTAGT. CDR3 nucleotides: TGTGCCAGCACCCCTCCGGGACAGGGGACCTTTGTCTATGGCTACACCTTC. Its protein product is CASTPPGQGTFVYGYTF.

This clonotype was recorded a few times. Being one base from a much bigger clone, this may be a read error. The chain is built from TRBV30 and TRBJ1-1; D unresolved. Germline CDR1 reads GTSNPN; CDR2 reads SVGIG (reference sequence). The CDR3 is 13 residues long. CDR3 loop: CAWSRPQNTEACF. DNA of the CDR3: TGTGCCTGGAGTAGGCCGCAGAACACTGAAGCTTGCTTT.

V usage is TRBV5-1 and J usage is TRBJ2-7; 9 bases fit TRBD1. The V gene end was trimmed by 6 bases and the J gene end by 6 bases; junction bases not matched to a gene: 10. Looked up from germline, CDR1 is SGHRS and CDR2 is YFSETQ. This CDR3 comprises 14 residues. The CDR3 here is CASKQGASFFEQYF. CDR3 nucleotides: TGCGCCAGCAAACAGGGGGCTTCTTTTTTCGAGCAGTACTTC.

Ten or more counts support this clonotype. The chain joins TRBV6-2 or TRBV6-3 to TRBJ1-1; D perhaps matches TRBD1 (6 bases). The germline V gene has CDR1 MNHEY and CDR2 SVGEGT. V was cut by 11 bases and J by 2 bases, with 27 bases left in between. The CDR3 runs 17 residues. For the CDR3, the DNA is TGTGCCCACTTCAATCCGGGGGGCTATGGCGGAAACACTGAAGCTTTCTTT. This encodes CAHFNPGGYGGNTEAFF.

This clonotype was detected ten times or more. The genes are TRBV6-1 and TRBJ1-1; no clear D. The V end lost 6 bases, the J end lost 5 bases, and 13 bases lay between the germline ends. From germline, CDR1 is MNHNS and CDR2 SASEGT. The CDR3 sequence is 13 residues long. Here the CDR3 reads CASSPGLGTEAFF. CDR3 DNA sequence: TGTGCCAGCAGCCCCGGACTGGGGACTGAAGCTTTCTTT.

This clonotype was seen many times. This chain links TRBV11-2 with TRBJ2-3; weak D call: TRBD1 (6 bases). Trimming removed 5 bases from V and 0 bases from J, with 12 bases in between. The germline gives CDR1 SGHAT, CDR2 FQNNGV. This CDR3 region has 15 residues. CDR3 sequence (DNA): TGTGCCAGCAGCGCACACAGGGTTAGCACAGATACGCAGTATTTT. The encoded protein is CASSAHRVSTDTQYF.

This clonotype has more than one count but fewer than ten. The CDR3 DNA reads TGCAGCGTTAGGGACAGGGATCGAACCGGGGAGCTGTTTTTT. Its protein product is CSVRDRDRTGELFF. The chain has TRBV29-1 and TRBJ2-2, with 9 bases lining up with TRBD1. V dropped 5 bases and J dropped 5; count of bases not matched to a gene: 6. Germline values: CDR1 SQVTM, CDR2 ANQGSEA. The CDR3 runs to 14 residues.

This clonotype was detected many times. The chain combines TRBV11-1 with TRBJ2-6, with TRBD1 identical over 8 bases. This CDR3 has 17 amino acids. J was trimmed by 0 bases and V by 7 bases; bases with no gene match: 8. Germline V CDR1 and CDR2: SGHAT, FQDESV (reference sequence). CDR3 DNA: TGTGCCAGCACCAAGACAGGGGTTATCTCTGGGGCCAACGTCCTGACTTTC. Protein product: CASTKTGVISGANVLTF.

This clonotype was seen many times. The CDR3 sequence is CASSDRVNTEAFF. The CDR3 DNA reads TGTGCCAGCAGCGACAGGGTGAACACTGAAGCTTTCTTT. The chain carries TRBV12-3 or TRBV12-4 and TRBJ1-1; TRBD1 aligns across 7 bases. Germline trimming cut 6 bases from V and 0 bases from J; bases unmatched to any gene: 1. CDR3 size: 13 residues.

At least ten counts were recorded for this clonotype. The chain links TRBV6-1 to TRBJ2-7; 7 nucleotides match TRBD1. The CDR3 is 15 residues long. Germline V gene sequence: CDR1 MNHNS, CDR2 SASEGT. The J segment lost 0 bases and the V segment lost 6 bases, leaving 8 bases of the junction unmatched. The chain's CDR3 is CASSRQGATSYEQYF. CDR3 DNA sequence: TGTGCCAGCAGCAGACAGGGAGCGACCTCCTACGAGCAGTACTTC.